A single sample is the source of the 3 T cell receptor beta chains below, sequenced in a study of tumor-infiltrating lymphocytes in oesophageal squamous cell carcinoma. One entry per CDR3 protein results from TCRdb running MiXCR on the PCR reads. Among some 10,000 distinct CDR3 sequences listed, roughly 63% were seen once. The sequencing input was esophageal tumor tissue. All receptors derive from a female donor with esophageal squamous cell carcinoma.

The V gene is TRBV7-2, the J gene TRBJ2-3, with D uncertain. The germline V and J ends were trimmed by 7 bases and 4 bases, with 18 bases remaining between them. The CDR3 sequence is 15 residues long. Germline V CDR1 and CDR2: SGHTA, FQGNSA. The CDR3: CASKRAVPAADTQYF. The CDR3 DNA sequence: TGTGCCAGCAAAAGGGCGGTACCGGCTGCAGATACGCAGTATTTT.

The chain carries TRBV7-9 and TRBJ2-5; D unclear. The J call may be mistaken, given a closer DNA end match to TRBJ2-1. The germline V gene encodes CDR1 SEHNR and CDR2 FQNEAQ (reference sequence). CDR3 length equals 13 residues. The chain's CDR3 is CASSLASGPEQFF. The CDR3 DNA reads as TGTGCCAGCAGCTTAGCTTCAGGTCCCGAGCAGTTCTTC.

This chain uses TRBV18 with TRBJ2-5; D perhaps matches TRBD2 (5 bases). The last part of the DNA fits TRBJ2-1 better; the J call may be wrong. Germline V lookup: CDR1 KGHSH, CDR2 LQKENI. The CDR3 runs 13 residues. CDR3 sequence (DNA): TGTGCCAGCTCACCGGGAGTTACTAATGAGCAGTTCTTC. Residues: CASSPGVTNEQFF.